Each of the 4 T cell receptor beta chains below was sequenced from the same sample in a study of cytomegalovirus exposure and HLA in healthy donors. Some clones are missing from TCRdb's copy, which holds only in-frame ones; the method was immunoSEQ multiplex PCR. The top ten clones hold 1.5% to 2% of a sample with 110,000 or so clones, around 88% of them seen once. The sequenced sample was PBMCs. These TCRs come from a man younger than 30 in good health and CMV-seronegative.

This clone was recorded only once. The chain has TRBV5-6 and TRBJ2-2, with a tentative D call TRBD2 (6 bases). V lost 4 bases and J lost 4, with 8 bases in between. Germline CDR1 and CDR2: SGHDT and YYEEEE. This CDR3 comprises 13 residues. The CDR3 here is CASSGGSTGELFF. CDR3 DNA sequence: TGTGCCAGCAGCGGGGGGTCCACCGGGGAGCTGTTTTTT.

This chain uses TRBV6-1 with TRBJ2-2; 9 bases match TRBD1. Germline loops: CDR1 MNHNS, CDR2 SASEGT. The CDR3 is 16 residues long. V shed 3 bases, J shed 5 bases, and the junction held 7 bases outside the gene matches. This CDR3 reads CASSDTGTGLTGELFF. DNA for the CDR3: TGTGCCAGCAGTGATACCGGGACAGGGCTTACCGGGGAGCTGTTTTTT.

The CDR3 is CASSFGATEAFF. CDR3 sequence (DNA): TGTGCCAGCAGCTTTGGTGCGACAGAAGCTTTCTTT. V usage is TRBV7-2 and J usage is TRBJ1-1, with no clear D. Germline V CDR1 and CDR2: SGHTA, FQGNSA. Deletions cut 3 bases from V and 8 bases from J, with 10 bases between. The CDR3 contains 12 residues.

This clone has a single count. The chain couples TRBV5-1 to TRBJ1-1; D is unclear. V dropped 4 bases and J dropped 4 bases, with 17 bases sitting between them. The length of the CDR3 is 15 residues. Looked up from germline, CDR1 is SGHRS and CDR2 is YFSETQ. CDR3 amino acids: CASSISTGWGTEAFF. The CDR3 DNA follows: TGCGCCAGCAGCATTTCGACGGGGTGGGGCACTGAAGCTTTCTTT.